This entry concerns a single T cell receptor beta chain. The data were obtained in a study of identifying expanded T cells in peripheral blood. The CDR3 covers 17 residues. V dropped 0 bases and J dropped 3 bases, with 18 bases sitting between them. The germline V gene has CDR1 SGHRS and CDR2 YFSETQ. The table came from immunoSEQ multiplex PCR; TCRdb's copy has only in-frame clones and leaves some out. This sample carries under 150,000 clones, approximately 86% of them seen once, and the ten largest clones take around 8.4%. The sequenced material came from blood. The sequence derives from a person aged 18 to 70 in good health. The rearrangement links TRBV5-1 to TRBJ2-5; D is possibly TRBD2 (6 bases). CDR3 nucleotides: TGCGCCAGCAGCTTGGCTGTTCTACTAGCTGACGAAGAGACCCAGTACTTC. As protein: CASSLAVLLADEETQYF. The full variable domain, its missing parts supplied by reference TRBV5-1 and TRBJ2-5, is KAGVTQTPRYLIKTRGQQVTLSCSPISGHRSVSWYQQTPGQGLQFLFEYFSETQRNKGNFPGRFSGRQFSNSRSEMNVSTLELGDSALYLCASSLAVLLADEETQYFGPGTRLLVL.